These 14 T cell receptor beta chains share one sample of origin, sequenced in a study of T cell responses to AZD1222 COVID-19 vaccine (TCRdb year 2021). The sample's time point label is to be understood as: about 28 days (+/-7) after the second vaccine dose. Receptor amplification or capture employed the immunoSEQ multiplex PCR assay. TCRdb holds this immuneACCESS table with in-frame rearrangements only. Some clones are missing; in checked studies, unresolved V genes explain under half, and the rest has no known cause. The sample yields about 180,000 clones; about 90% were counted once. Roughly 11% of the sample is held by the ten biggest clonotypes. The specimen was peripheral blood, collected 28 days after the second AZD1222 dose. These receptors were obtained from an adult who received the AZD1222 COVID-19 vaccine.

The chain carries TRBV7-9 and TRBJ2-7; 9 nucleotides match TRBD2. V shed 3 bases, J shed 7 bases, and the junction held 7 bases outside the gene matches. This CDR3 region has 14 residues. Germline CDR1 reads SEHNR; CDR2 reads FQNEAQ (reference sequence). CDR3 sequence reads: CASSFGLAGREQYF. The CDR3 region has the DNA TGTGCCAGCAGCTTCGGGCTAGCGGGGCGGGAGCAGTACTTC.

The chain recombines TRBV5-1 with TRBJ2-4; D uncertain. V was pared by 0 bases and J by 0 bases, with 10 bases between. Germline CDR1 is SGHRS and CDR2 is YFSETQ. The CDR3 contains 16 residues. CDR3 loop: CASSLGLVLAKNIQYF. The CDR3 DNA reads TGCGCCAGCAGCTTGGGTTTGGTTCTAGCCAAAAACATTCAGTACTTC.

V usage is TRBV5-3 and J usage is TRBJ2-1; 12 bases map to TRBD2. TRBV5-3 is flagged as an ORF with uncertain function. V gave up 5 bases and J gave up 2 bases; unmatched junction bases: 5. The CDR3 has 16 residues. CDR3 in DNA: TGTGCCAGAAGTCTGACTAGCGGGGGAACCTACAATGAGCAGTTCTTC. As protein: CARSLTSGGTYNEQFF.

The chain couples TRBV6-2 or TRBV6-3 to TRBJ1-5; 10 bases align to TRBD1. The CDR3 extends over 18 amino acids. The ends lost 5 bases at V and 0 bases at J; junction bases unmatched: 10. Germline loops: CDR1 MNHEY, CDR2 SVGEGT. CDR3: CASSPGTGDLDSNQPQHF. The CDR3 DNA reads TGTGCCAGCAGTCCCGGGACAGGGGACCTCGATAGCAATCAGCCCCAGCATTTT.

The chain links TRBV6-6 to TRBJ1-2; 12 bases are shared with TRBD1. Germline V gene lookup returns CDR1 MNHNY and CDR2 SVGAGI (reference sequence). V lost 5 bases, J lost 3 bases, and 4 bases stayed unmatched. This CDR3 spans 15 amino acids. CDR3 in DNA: TGTGCCAGCAGTACCGGGACAGGGGGCGACTATGGCTACACCTTC. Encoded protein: CASSTGTGGDYGYTF.

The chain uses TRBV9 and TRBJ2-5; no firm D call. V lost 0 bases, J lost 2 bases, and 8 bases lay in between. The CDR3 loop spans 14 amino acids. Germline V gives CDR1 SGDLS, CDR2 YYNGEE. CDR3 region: CASSVAVGQETQYF. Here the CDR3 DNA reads TGTGCCAGCAGCGTAGCTGTGGGGCAAGAGACCCAGTACTTC. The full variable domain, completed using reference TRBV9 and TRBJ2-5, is DSGVTQTPKHLITATGQRVTLRCSPRSGDLSVYWYQQSLDQGLQFLIQYYNGEERAKGNILERFSAQQFPDLHSELNLSSLELGDSALYFCASSVAVGQETQYFGPGTRLLVL.

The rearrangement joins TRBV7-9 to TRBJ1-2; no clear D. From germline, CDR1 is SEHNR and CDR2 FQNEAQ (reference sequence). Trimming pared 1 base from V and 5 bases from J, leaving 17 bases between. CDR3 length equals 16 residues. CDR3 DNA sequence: TGTGCCAGCAGCTTAGTTTCTGGGCCTGCGACGTATGGCTACACCTTC. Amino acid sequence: CASSLVSGPATYGYTF.

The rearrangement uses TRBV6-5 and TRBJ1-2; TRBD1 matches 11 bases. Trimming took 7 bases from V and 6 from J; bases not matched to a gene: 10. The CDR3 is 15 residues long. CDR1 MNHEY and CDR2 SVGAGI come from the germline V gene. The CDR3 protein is CASTPAGTGGDGYTF. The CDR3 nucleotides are TGTGCCAGCACTCCAGCCGGGACAGGGGGTGATGGCTACACCTTC.

The CDR3 sequence: CASSFHNRGTDTQYF. The CDR3 DNA is TGTGCCAGCAGCTTCCACAACAGGGGTACAGATACGCAGTATTTT. The chain has TRBV7-3 and TRBJ2-3; the match to TRBD1 covers 7 bases. The CDR3 loop spans 15 amino acids. With 3 bases clipped from V and 3 bases from J, the junction kept 6 bases outside the gene matches. From germline, CDR1 is SGHTA and CDR2 FQGTGA.

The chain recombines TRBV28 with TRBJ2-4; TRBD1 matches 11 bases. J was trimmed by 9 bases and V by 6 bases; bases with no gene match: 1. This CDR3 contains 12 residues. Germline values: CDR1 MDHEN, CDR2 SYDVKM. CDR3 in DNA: TGTGCCAGCAGAGGGACAGGGGGCATTCAGTACTTC. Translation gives CASRGTGGIQYF.

In nucleotides, the CDR3 is TGTGCCAGCAGCTTAAGGGACAGGGCAGAGACCCAGTACTTC. It yields the protein CASSLRDRAETQYF. The rearrangement uses TRBV7-3 and TRBJ2-5, with 9 bases identical to TRBD1. Losses at the gene ends were 1 base for V and 4 bases for J; bases not matched to a gene: 1. The germline gives CDR1 SGHTA, CDR2 FQGTGA. This CDR3 has 14 residues.

CDR3 coding DNA: TGTGCCAGCAGCCAAGCTGGGACTAGCGGGATCTCTAGCACAGATACGCAGTATTTT. This encodes CASSQAGTSGISSTDTQYF. The chain is built from TRBV4-2 and TRBJ2-3; 13 bases line up with TRBD2. CDR1 LGHNA and CDR2 YNFKEQ come from the germline V gene. This CDR3 has 19 residues. Germline trimming cut 1 base from V and 0 bases from J; bases unmatched to any gene: 7.

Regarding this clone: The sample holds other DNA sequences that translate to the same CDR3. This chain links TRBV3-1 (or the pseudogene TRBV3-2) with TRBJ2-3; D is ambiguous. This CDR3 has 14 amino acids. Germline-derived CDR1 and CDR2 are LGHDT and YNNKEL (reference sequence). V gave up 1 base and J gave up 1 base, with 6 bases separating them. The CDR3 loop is CASSQGRGTDTQYF. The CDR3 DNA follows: TGTGCCAGCAGCCAAGGAAGGGGCACAGATACGCAGTATTTT.

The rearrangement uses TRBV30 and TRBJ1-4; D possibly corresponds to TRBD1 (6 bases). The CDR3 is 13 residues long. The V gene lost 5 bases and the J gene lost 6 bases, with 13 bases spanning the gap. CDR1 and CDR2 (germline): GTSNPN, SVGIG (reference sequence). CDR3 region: CAWEKQGDEKLFF. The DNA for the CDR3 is TGTGCCTGGGAAAAACAGGGAGATGAAAAACTGTTTTTT.